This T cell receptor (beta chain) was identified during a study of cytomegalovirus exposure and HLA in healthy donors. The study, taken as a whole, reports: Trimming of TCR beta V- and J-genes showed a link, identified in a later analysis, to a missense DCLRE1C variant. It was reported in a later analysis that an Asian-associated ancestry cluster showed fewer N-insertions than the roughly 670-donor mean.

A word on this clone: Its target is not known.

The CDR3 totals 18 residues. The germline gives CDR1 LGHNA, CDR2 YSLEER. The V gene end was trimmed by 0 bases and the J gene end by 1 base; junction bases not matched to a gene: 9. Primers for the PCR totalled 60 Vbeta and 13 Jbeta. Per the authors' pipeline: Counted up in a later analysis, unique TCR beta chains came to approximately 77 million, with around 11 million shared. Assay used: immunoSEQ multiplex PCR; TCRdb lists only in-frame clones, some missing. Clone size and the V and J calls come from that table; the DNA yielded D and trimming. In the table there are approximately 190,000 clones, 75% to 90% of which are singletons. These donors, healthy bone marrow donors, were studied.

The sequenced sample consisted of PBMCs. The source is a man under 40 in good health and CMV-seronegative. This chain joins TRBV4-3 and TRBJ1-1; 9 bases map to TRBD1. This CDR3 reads CASSQDRGDRVTNTEAFF. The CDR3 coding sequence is TGCGCCAGCAGCCAAGATCGGGGGGACAGGGTTACGAACACTGAAGCTTTCTTT.